This section outlines one TCR beta chain sequence together with its context. The antigen is not known. This sample was taken from a study of glioma-infiltrating T cells after dendritic cell vaccination. Study in general: Patients had newly diagnosed or recurrent glioblastoma and received dendritic cell vaccines. Study-wide points: Survival was not directly related to TCR clonality in these patients.

Measured with immunoSEQ multiplex PCR; TCRdb has only the in-frame clones, and not every one. The sample records about 64,000 clones, roughly 80% being singletons. No glioblastoma patient carried an isocitrate dehydrogenase mutation. PBMC were collected before vaccination, two weeks after the third vaccination, and at progression. V shed 1 base, J shed 11 bases, and the junction held 9 bases outside the gene matches. Germline V gives CDR1 SGHDT, CDR2 YYEEEE. The CDR3 loop spans 16 amino acids. This chain connects TRBV5-6 to TRBJ2-1; 13 nucleotides agree with TRBD2. Sequences were derived from blood, sampled before dendritic cell vaccination. The TCR was taken from a human donor with glioblastoma. CDR3 DNA: TGTGCCAGCAGCTTGACTAGCGGGGGGGCCTTTCAGCAGCAGTTCTTC. Translated: CASSLTSGGAFQQQFF.